The 4 T cell receptor beta chains below come from one sample, sequenced in a study of CD8 T cells in ankylosing spondylitis. TCRdb re-called the 5' RACE reads through MiXCR, storing one row per CDR3 protein. This table holds more than 110,000 distinct CDR3 sequences, approximately 9.2% found once. The sample was synovial fluid, either unsorted or a sorted T cell fraction (not recorded which). The source is a male donor with ankylosing spondylitis.

This clonotype was detected a few times. A read error may produce the germline difference seen at one junction end. V gene TRBV7-7 combines with J gene TRBJ2-1; 7 positions match TRBD2. The V gene's germline CDR1 is SSHAT and CDR2 FNYEAQ (reference sequence). The CDR3 covers 14 residues. The DNA of the CDR3 is TGTGCTAGCAGCCCTGGGAGGGCAGCAAGCGAGCAGTTCTTC. Translation gives CASSPGRAASEQFF.

This clonotype was seen many times. The chain recombines TRBV5-1 with TRBJ1-2; D remains ambiguous. The CDR3 is 15 residues long. V was shortened by 0 bases and J by 4 bases, with 13 bases between the two germline ends. The germline V gene has CDR1 SGHRS and CDR2 YFSETQ. The CDR3 DNA reads as TGCGCCAGCAGCTTGGATGTGGGTTGGAGCTATGGCTACACCTTC. Its protein is CASSLDVGWSYGYTF.

This clonotype qualifies as medium-sized. This chain links TRBV29-1 with TRBJ2-3, with 11 positions matching TRBD1. Per germline, CDR1 SQVTM and CDR2 ANQGSEA. V was pared by 4 bases and J by 10 bases, with 7 bases of the junction left unmatched. The CDR3 has 13 amino acids. Written as DNA, the CDR3 is TGCAGCGTTGTGTGGGACAGGGGGTCGGCGCAGTATTTT. Translating it yields CSVVWDRGSAQYF.

This clonotype was observed at least ten times. The chain uses TRBV5-1 and TRBJ1-5; no clear D gene. There are 15 residues in the CDR3. The V gene lost 4 bases and the J gene lost 0 bases, with 11 bases spanning the gap. The germline V gene has CDR1 SGHRS and CDR2 YFSETQ. The CDR3: CASSPSPASNQPQHF. The CDR3 nucleotides read TGCGCCAGCAGCCCTTCACCAGCTAGCAATCAGCCCCAGCATTTT.